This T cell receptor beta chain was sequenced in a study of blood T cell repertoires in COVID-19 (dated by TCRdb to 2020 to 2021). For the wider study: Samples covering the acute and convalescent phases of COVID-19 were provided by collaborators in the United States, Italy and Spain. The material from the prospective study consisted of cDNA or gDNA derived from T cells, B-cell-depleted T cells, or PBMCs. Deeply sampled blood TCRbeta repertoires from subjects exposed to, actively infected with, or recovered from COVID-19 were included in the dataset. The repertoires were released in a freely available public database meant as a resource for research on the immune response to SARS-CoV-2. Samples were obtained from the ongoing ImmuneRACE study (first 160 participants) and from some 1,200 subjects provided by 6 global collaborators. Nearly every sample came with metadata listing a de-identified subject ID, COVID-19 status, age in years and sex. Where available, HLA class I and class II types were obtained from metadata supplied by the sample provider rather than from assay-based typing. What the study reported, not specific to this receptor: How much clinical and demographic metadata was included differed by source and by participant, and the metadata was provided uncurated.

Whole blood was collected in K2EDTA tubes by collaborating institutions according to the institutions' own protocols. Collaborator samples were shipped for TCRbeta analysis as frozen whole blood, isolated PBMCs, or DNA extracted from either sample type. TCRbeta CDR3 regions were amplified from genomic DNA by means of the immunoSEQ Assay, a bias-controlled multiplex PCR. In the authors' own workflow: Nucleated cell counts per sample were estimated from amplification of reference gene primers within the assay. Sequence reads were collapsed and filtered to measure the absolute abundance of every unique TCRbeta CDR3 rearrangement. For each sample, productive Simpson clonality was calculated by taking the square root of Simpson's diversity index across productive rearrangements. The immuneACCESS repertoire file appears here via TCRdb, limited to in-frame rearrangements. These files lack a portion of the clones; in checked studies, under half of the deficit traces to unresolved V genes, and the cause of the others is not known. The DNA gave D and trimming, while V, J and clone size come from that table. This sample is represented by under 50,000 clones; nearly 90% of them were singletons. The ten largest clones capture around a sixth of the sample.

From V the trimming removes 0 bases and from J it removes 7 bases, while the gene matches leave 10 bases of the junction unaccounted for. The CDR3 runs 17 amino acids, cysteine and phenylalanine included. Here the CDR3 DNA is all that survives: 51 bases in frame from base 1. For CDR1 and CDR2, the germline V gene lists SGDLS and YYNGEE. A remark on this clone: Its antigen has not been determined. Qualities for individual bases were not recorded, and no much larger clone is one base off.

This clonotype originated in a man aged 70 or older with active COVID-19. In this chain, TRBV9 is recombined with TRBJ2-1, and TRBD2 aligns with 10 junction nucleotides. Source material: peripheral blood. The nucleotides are TGTGCCAGCAGCGTAGTTTCAAGGGAGCGGGGGGGAAATGAGCAGTTCTTC. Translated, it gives CASSVVSRERGGNEQFF. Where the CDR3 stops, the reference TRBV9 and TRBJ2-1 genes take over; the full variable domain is DSGVTQTPKHLITATGQRVTLRCSPRSGDLSVYWYQQSLDQGLQFLIQYYNGEERAKGNILERFSAQQFPDLHSELNLSSLELGDSALYFCASSVVSRERGGNEQFFGPGTRLTVL.